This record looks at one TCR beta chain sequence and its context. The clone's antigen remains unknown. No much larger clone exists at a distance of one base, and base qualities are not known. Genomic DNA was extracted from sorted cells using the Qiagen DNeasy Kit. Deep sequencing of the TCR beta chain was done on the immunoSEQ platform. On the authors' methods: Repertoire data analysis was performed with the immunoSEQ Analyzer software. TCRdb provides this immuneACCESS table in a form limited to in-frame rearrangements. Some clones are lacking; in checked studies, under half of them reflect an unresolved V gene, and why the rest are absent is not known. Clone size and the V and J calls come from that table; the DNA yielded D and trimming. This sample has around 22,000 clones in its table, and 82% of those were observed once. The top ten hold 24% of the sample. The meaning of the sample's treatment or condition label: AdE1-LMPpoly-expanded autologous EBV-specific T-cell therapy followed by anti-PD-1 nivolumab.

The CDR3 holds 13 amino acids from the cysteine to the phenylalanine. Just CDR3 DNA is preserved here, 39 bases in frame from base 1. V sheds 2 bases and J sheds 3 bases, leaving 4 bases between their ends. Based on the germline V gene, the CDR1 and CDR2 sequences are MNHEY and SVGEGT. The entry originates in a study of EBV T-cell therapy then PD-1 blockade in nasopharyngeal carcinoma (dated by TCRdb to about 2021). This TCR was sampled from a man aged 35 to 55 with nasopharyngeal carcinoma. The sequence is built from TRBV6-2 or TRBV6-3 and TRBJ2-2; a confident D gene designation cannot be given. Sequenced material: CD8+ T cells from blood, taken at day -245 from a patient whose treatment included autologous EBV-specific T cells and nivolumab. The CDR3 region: CASSYIDTGELFF. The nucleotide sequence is TGTGCCAGCAGTTACATAGACACCGGGGAGCTGTTTTTT.